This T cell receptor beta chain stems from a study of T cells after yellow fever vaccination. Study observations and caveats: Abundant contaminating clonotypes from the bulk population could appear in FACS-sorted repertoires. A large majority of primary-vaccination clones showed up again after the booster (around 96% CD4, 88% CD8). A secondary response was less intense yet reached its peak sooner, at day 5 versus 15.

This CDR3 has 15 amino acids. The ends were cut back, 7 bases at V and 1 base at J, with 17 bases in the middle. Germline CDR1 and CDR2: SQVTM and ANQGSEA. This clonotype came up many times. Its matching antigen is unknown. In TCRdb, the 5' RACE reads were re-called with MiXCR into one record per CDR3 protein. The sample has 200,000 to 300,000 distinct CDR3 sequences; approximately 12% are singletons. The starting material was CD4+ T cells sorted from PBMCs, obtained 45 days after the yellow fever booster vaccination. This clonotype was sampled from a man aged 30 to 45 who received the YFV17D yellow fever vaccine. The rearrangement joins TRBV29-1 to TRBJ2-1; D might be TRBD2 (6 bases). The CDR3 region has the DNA TGCAGCGCGGCGGCGGGAATGGCATCCTACAATGAGCAGTTCTTC. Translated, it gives CSAAAGMASYNEQFF.